Listed below are T cell receptor beta chains from one sample, sequenced in a study of blood T cells in healthy people across ages. One entry per CDR3 protein results from TCRdb running MiXCR on the 5' RACE reads. Among roughly 1.5 million distinct CDR3 sequences listed, roughly 43% were seen once. The specimen sequenced was blood. The receptors derive from a young woman in good health. The CDR3 runs from the conserved cysteine through the conserved F or W. Fields, in order: D gene, J gene, V gene, clone size, CDR3 protein, CDR3 DNA. D genes are given only for firm matches. Where a row states a size, it is once, few, many or the class of an expanded clone; other rows omit it.

-	TRBJ2-7	TRBV7-2	-	CASSLFSGNYEQYF	TGTGCCAGCAGCTTATTTTCGGGGAACTACGAGCAGTACTTC
TRBD2	TRBJ2-4	TRBV4-2	few	CASSRDYIQYF	TGTGCCAGCAGCCGGGACTATATTCAGTACTTC
-	TRBJ2-3	TRBV15	few	CATSLPGDTQYF	TGTGCCACCAGCCTCCCCGGAGATACGCAGTATTTT
TRBD1	TRBJ1-1	TRBV12-3/TRBV12-4	-	CAIAPGQGVTEAFF	TGTGCCATCGCTCCAGGACAGGGAGTCACTGAAGCTTTCTTT
-	TRBJ1-1	TRBV10-3	-	CAISEVRGPAFF	TGTGCCATCAGTGAGGTGAGAGGTCCGGCTTTCTTT
-	TRBJ1-1	TRBV6-5	-	CASSYDSVNTEAFF	TGTGCCAGCAGTTACGACAGCGTCAACACTGAAGCTTTCTTT
-	TRBJ2-3	TRBV2	few	CASTTWTHSTDTQYF	TGTGCCAGCACCACGTGGACTCACAGCACAGATACGCAGTATTTT
-	TRBJ2-1	TRBV12-3/TRBV12-4	-	CTSSLERTYNEQFF	TGTACCAGCAGTTTAGAGCGGACCTACAATGAGCAGTTCTTC
-	TRBJ2-3	TRBV4-3	few	CASSQDSSGQGRADTQYF	TGCGCCAGCAGCCAAGATAGTTCCGGCCAGGGTAGGGCAGATACGCAGTATTTT
TRBD1	TRBJ2-1	TRBV6-1	few	CASSEARTGTGIFNEQFF	TGTGCCAGCAGTGAAGCCCGTACCGGGACAGGGATATTCAATGAGCAGTTCTTC
-	TRBJ2-3	TRBV7-2	few	CASSLGLRPQYF	TGTGCCAGCAGCTTAGGATTACGCCCGCAGTATTTT
-	TRBJ1-1	TRBV20-1	few	CSARGGQGNTEAFF	TGCAGTGCTAGAGGGGGTCAGGGGAACACTGAAGCTTTCTTT
TRBD1	TRBJ2-5	TRBV20-1	few	CSATLDRGGQETQYF	TGCAGTGCTACCCTAGACAGGGGGGGGCAAGAGACCCAGTACTTC
-	TRBJ2-1	TRBV28	few	CASSFNFGYNEQFF	TGTGCCAGCAGTTTTAACTTTGGCTACAATGAGCAGTTCTTC
-	TRBJ1-1	TRBV12-3/TRBV12-4	-	CASSRMNTESFF	TGTGCCAGCAGCCGTATGAACACTGAATCTTTCTTT
TRBD2	TRBJ2-7	TRBV2	-	CASIRGLAGGESTYEQYF	TGTGCCTCCATCCGCGGACTAGCGGGGGGAGAAAGTACCTACGAGCAGTACTTC
-	TRBJ2-3	TRBV12-3/TRBV12-4	-	CAQGAYTDTQYF	TGTGCGCAGGGCGCCTACACAGATACGCAGTATTTT
TRBD2	TRBJ2-5	TRBV10-3	-	CAISCPAGGRETQYF	TGTGCCATCAGTTGCCCAGCGGGAGGACGGGAGACCCAGTACTTC
-	TRBJ2-3	TRBV4-3	-	CASSQDRGRHTDTQYF	TGCGCCAGCAGCCAAGATAGGGGACGCCACACAGATACGCAGTATTTT
-	TRBJ2-3	TRBV20-1	-	CSARLSDTQYF	TGCAGTGCTAGACTCTCGGATACGCAGTATTTT
TRBD1	TRBJ1-2	TRBV5-1	-	CASSREQGGDGYTF	TGCGCCAGCAGCCGAGAACAGGGGGGAGATGGCTACACCTTC
TRBD1	TRBJ2-1	TRBV7-9	-	CASSLAGTVLDEQFF	TGTGCCAGCAGCTTAGCCGGGACAGTACTTGATGAGCAGTTCTTC
-	TRBJ2-1	TRBV27	-	CASSRTQAVEQFF	TGTGCCAGCAGTAGAACCCAAGCCGTTGAGCAGTTCTTC
-	TRBJ1-2	TRBV6-6	-	CASSYGAPANYGYTF	TGTGCCAGCAGTTACGGGGCTCCGGCTAACTATGGCTACACCTTC
TRBD2	TRBJ2-7	TRBV29-1	few	CSGTGLAAREQYF	TGCAGCGGCACCGGACTAGCGGCACGCGAGCAGTACTTC
-	TRBJ1-2	TRBV20-1	-	CSAPLGESYGYTF	TGCAGTGCACCCCTGGGGGAGAGCTATGGCTACACCTTC
TRBD2	TRBJ2-1	TRBV6-5	-	CASSYSGGDYNEQFF	TGTGCCAGCAGTTACTCGGGGGGGGACTACAATGAGCAGTTCTTC
TRBD1	TRBJ1-2	TRBV6-2/TRBV6-3	few	CASSWARGQRNYGYTF	TGTGCCAGCAGTTGGGCCAGGGGGCAAAGGAACTATGGCTACACCTTC
-	TRBJ2-7	TRBV12-3/TRBV12-4	-	CASSLWLVGGYEQYF	TGTGCCAGCAGTTTGTGGCTGGTGGGGGGCTACGAGCAGTACTTC
TRBD2	TRBJ2-4	TRBV7-2	few	CASRSGLAGGGNIQYF	TGTGCCAGCAGATCGGGACTAGCGGGAGGAGGAAACATTCAGTACTTC
-	TRBJ1-1	TRBV19	-	CASRRGRMNTEAFF	TGTGCCAGTAGACGGGGACGAATGAACACTGAAGCTTTCTTT
TRBD2	TRBJ2-3	TRBV5-1	many	CASSSGLAGGSDTQYF	TGCGCCAGCAGCTCAGGACTAGCGGGAGGATCAGATACGCAGTATTTT
-	TRBJ2-1	TRBV6-2/TRBV6-3	few	CASSHNSYNEQFF	TGTGCCAGCAGTCACAACAGCTACAATGAGCAGTTCTTC
-	TRBJ1-2	TRBV4-1	-	CASSQGGGDYGYTF	TGCGCCAGCAGCCAAGGTGGGGGTGACTATGGCTACACCTTC